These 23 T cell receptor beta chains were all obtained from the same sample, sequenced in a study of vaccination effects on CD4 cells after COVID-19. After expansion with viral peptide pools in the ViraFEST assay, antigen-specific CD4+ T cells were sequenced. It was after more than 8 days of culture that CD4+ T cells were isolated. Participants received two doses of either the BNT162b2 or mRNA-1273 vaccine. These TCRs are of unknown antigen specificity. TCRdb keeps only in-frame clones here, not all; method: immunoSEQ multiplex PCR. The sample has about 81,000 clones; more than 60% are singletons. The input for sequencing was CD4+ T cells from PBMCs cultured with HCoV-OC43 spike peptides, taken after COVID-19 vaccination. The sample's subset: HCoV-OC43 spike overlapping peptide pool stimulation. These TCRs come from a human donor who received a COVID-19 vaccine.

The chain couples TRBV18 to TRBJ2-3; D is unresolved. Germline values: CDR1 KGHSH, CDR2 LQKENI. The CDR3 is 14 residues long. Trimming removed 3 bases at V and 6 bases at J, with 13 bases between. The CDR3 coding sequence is TGTGCCAGCTCACCGTTCTCTCTGCCTGATACGCAGTATTTT. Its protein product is CASSPFSLPDTQYF.

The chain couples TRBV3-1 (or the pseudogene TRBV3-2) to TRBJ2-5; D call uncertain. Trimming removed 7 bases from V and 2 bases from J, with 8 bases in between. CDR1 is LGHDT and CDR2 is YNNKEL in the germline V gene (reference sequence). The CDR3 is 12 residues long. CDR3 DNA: TGTGCCAGCAATCGCCCTCAAGAGACCCAGTACTTC. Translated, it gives CASNRPQETQYF.

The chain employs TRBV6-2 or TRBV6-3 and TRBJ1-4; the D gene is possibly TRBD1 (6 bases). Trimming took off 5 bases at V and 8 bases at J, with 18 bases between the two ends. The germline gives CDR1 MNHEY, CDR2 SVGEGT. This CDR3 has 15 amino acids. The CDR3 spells CASSAYREGDEKLFF. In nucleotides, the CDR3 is TGTGCCAGCAGTGCGTACAGGGAGGGGGACGAAAAACTGTTTTTT.

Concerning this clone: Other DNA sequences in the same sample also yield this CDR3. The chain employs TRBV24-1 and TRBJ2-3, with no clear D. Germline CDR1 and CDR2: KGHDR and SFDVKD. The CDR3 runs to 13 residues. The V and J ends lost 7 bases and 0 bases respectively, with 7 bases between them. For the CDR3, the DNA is TGTGCCACCAGCGTGGGGAGCACAGATACGCAGTATTTT. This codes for CATSVGSTDTQYF.

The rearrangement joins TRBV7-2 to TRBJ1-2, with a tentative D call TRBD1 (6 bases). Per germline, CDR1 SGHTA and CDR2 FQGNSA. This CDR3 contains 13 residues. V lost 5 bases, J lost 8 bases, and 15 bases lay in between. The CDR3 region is CASSSSGALGYTF. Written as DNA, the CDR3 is TGTGCCAGCAGCAGCTCGGGGGCGCTAGGCTACACCTTC.

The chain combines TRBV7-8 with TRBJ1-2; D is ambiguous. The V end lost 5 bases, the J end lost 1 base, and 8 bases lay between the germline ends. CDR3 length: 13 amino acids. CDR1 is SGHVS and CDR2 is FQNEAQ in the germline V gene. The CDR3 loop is CASSATVNYGYTF. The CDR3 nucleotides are TGTGCCAGCAGCGCAACAGTTAACTATGGCTACACCTTC.

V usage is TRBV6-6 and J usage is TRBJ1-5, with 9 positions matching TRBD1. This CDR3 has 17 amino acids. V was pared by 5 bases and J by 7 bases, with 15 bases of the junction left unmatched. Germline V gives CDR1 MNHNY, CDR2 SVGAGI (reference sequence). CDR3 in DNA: TGTGCCAGCAGTCGTAGACGCCGGGACAGGGTCGACCAGCCCCAGCATTTT. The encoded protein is CASSRRRRDRVDQPQHF.

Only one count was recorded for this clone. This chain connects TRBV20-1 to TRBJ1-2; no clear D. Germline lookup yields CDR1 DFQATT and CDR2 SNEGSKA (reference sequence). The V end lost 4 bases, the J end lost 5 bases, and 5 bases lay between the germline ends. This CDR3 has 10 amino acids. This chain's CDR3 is CSAKLYGYTF. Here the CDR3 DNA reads TGCAGTGCTAAACTTTATGGCTACACCTTC.

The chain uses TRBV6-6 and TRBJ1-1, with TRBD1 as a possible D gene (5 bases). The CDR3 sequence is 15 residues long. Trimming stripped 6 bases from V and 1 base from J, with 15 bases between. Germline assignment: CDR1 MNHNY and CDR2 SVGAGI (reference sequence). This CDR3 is CASRRGAAGNTEAFF. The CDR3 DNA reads TGTGCCAGCAGGCGGGGCGCGGCAGGGAACACTGAAGCTTTCTTT.

DNA for the CDR3: TGTGCCAGCAGCAAACAGGGGGCCACCGGGGAGCTGTTTTTT. Encoded protein: CASSKQGATGELFF. The chain combines TRBV6-5 with TRBJ2-2; 9 bases align to TRBD1. V shed 6 bases, J shed 4 bases, and the junction held 3 bases outside the gene matches. The CDR3 covers 14 residues. Germline V gene data show CDR1 as MNHEY and CDR2 as SVGAGI.

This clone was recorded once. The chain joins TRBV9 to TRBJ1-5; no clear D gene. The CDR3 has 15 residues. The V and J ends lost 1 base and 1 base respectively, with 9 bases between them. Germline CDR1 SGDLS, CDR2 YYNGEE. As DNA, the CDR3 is TGTGCCAGCAGCGTATCCCTAGAGAGCAATCAGCCCCAGCATTTT. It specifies CASSVSLESNQPQHF.

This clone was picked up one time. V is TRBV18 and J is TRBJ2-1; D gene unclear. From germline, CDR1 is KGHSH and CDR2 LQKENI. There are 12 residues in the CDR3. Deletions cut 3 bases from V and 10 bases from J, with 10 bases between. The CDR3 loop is CASSPYLGEQFF. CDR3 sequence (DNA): TGTGCCAGCTCACCCTATCTAGGGGAGCAGTTCTTC.

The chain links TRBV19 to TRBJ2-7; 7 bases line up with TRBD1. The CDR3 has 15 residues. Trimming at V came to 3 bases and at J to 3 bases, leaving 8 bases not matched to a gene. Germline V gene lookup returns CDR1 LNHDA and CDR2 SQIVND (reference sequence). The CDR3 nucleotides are TGTGCCAGTAGTATTGGGACAGCCGTGGGCTACGAGCAGTACGTC. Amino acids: CASSIGTAVGYEQYV.

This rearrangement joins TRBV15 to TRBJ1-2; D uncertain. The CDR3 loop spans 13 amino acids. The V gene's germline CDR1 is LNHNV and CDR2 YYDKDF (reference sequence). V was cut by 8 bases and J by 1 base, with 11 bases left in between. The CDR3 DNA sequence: TGTGCCACCGATGTGGACCGTAACTATGGCTACACCTTC. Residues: CATDVDRNYGYTF.

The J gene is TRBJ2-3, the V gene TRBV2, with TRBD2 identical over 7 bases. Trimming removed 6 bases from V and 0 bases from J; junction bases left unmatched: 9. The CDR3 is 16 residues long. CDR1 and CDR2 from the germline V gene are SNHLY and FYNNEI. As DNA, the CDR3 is TGTGCCAGCAGGGTTGGACTAGATTCTAGCACAGATACGCAGTATTTT. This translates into CASRVGLDSSTDTQYF.

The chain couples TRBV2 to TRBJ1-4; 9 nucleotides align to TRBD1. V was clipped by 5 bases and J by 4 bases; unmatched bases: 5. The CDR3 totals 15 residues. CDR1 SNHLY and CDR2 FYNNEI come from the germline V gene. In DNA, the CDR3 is TGTGCCAGCAGTCAAACGGGACAGGGTAATGAAAAACTGTTTTTT. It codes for CASSQTGQGNEKLFF.

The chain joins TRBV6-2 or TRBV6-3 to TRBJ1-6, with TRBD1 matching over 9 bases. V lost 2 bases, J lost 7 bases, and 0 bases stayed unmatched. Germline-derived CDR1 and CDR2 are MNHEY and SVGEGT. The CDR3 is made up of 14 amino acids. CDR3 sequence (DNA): TGTGCCAGCAGTTACGGACAGGGGAATTCACCCCTCCACTTT. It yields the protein CASSYGQGNSPLHF.

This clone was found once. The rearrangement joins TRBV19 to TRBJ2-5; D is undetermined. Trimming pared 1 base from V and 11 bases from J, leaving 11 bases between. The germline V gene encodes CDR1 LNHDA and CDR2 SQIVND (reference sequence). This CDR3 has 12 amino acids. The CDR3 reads CASSIGPALQYF. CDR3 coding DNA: TGTGCCAGTAGTATAGGTCCAGCCCTTCAGTACTTC.

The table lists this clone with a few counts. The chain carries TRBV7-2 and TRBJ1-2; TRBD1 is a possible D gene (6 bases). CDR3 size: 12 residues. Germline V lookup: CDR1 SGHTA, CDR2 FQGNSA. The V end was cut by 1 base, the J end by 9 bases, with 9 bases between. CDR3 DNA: TGTGCCAGCAGCTTAGACAGGGAGAGCTACACCTTC. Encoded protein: CASSLDRESYTF.

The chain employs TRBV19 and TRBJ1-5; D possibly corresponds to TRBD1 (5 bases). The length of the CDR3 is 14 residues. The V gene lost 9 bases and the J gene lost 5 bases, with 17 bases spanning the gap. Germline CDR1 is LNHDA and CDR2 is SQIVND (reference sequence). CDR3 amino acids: CASSGTLGHQPQHF. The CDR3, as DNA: TGTGCCAGCTCCGGGACCTTAGGGCATCAGCCCCAGCATTTT.

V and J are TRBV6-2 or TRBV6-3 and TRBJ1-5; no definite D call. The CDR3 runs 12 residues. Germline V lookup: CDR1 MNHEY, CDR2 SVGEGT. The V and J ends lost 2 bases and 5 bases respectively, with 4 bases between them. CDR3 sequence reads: CASSYRYQPQHF. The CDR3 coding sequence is TGTGCCAGCAGTTACCGATATCAGCCCCAGCATTTT.

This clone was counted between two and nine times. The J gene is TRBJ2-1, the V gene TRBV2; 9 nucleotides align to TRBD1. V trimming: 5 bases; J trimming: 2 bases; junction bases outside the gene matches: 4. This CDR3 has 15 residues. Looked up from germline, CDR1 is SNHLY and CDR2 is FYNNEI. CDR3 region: CASSLGTGTYNEQFF. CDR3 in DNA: TGTGCCAGCAGTTTGGGGACAGGGACCTACAATGAGCAGTTCTTC.

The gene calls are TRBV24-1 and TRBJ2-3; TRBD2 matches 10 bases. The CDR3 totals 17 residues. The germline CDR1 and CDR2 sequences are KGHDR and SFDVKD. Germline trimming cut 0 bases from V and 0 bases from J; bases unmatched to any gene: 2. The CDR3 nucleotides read TGTGCCACCAGTGATTTGGATAGCGGGGGGAGCACAGATACGCAGTATTTT. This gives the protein CATSDLDSGGSTDTQYF.